The rows below give T cell receptor beta chains drawn from one sample of a study of metastatic and nonmetastatic thyroid tumors. From the PCR reads, TCRdb re-called clones with MiXCR. Of around 20,000 clones in the sample, around 15% were seen once. The sample consisted of blood. The receptors come from a female donor with papillary thyroid cancer or a benign thyroid nodule (not recorded which). Some clones in this sample may be carry-over from other donors' samples. Each CDR3 is given with its conserved first and last residue. The D gene is left open where the match is weak. Only part of the rows carry a size: once, few, many, or a class if the clone is expanded.

>TRBV7-9|13|many|TRBJ2-3|NA
TGTGCCAGCAGCTCCTACACCACAGATACGCAGTATTTT
CASSSYTTDTQYF
>TRBV7-8|13|many|TRBJ1-4|NA
TGTGCCAGCAGCTTAGCGGCGTCTGAAAAACTGTTTTTT
CASSLAASEKLFF
>TRBV20-1|12|NA|TRBJ1-1|NA
TGCAGTGCCAACAGACAGAACACTGAAGCTTTCTTT
CSANRQNTEAFF
>TRBV30|12|NA|TRBJ2-7|TRBD2
TGTGCCTGGAGTGTACGGAGCGGGAGACGGTACTTC
CAWSVRSGRRYF
>TRBV9|13|many|TRBJ2-7|TRBD1
TGTGCCAGCAGCGTAGACAGGGGGTACGAGCAGTACTTC
CASSVDRGYEQYF
>TRBV12-3/TRBV12-4|15|many|TRBJ2-6|TRBD2
TGTGCCAGCAGGCTAGCGGGAAGTGGGGCCAACGTCCTGACTTTC
CASRLAGSGANVLTF
>TRBV6-4|17|NA|TRBJ1-1|NA
TGTGCCAGCAGTGAAGCGTACACAGGGAGTTTGGACACTGAAGCTTTCTTT
CASSEAYTGSLDTEAFF
>TRBV12-3/TRBV12-4|15|many|TRBJ2-2|NA
TGTGCCAGCAGTCCTGCGGGGTCGGGCACCGGGGAGCTGTTTTTT
CASSPAGSGTGELFF
>TRBV4-1|13|medium-sized|TRBJ2-7|NA
TGCGCCAGCAGCCAAGATCTCGGCCACGAGCAGTACTTC
CASSQDLGHEQYF
>TRBV11-3|15|medium-sized|TRBJ1-1|TRBD1
TGTGCCAGCAGCGGGGACAGCAAGAAGGGCACTGAAGCTTTCTTT
CASSGDSKKGTEAFF
>TRBV6-6|14|few|TRBJ2-7|TRBD2
TGTGCCAGCAGTTTACTAGCGGGGGCGTACGAGCAGTACTTC
CASSLLAGAYEQYF
>TRBV18|17|many|TRBJ2-3|TRBD2
TGTGCCAGCTCACCACCGGGAGCGGGAGGTGGCACAGATACGCAGTATTTT
CASSPPGAGGGTDTQYF
>TRBV10-3|16|many|TRBJ2-1|TRBD2
TGTGCCATCAGTGAAGCGGGAAATGTCAAATACAATGAGCAGTTCTTC
CAISEAGNVKYNEQFF
>TRBV20-1|12|NA|TRBJ1-2|NA
TGCAGTGCAAAGACCGGGAACTATGGCTACACCTTC
CSAKTGNYGYTF
>TRBV9|15|many|TRBJ1-4|NA
TGTGCCAGCAGCTCTAGTGGAGGGGCGAATGAAAAACTGTTTTTT
CASSSSGGANEKLFF
>TRBV7-9|14|many|TRBJ2-1|TRBD1
TGTGCCAGCAGCCCGCGGGACAGGGTTACTGAGCAGTTCTTC
CASSPRDRVTEQFF
>TRBV27|14|many|TRBJ2-7|NA
TGTGCCAGCAGATTGACTACTAATTCCTACGAGCAGTACTTC
CASRLTTNSYEQYF
>TRBV7-3|14|many|TRBJ1-1|NA
TGTGCCAGCAGCTTTCCAGGGCGTTGGACTGAAGCTTTCTTT
CASSFPGRWTEAFF
>TRBV28|15|many|TRBJ2-5|TRBD1
TGTGCCAGCAGAAAGACAGGGGCAAGCACAGAGACCCAGTACTTC
CASRKTGASTETQYF